The 6 T cell receptor beta chains below come from one sample, sequenced in a study of cytomegalovirus exposure and HLA in healthy donors (dated by TCRdb to about 2017). The library was obtained by the immunoSEQ multiplex PCR assay. For the multiplex PCR, a mixture combining 60 forward primers for TCR Vbeta segments and 13 reverse primers for TCR Jbeta segments was used. The clones in this table, taken by TCRdb from immuneACCESS, are in-frame only. Not every clone is retained; where verified, under half of the shortfall comes from an unresolved V gene, and the cause of the rest is unknown. The record for this sample contains fewer than 200,000 clones. The ten biggest clones cover roughly 1.3% of the sample. Sequences were obtained from PBMCs. The origin of the receptors is a woman aged 60-70 years in good health and CMV-seronegative.

The chain is built from TRBV9 and TRBJ2-5, with 7 bases aligning to TRBD1. Trimming cost V 3 bases and J 5 bases; bases outside gene matches: 1. Germline values: CDR1 SGDLS, CDR2 YYNGEE. The CDR3 spans 12 residues. The CDR3 coding sequence is TGTGCCAGCAGCGACAGGGGCGAGACCCAGTACTTC. Translation: CASSDRGETQYF.

V gene TRBV5-4 combines with J gene TRBJ2-7; the D gene is possibly TRBD2 (6 bases). Trimming cost V 1 base and J 4 bases, with 15 bases left between them. The CDR3 is 15 residues long. The germline CDR1 and CDR2 sequences are SGHNT and YYREEE (reference sequence). As DNA, the CDR3 is TGTGCCAGCAGCTTGTATACGGGACTTTTATACGAGCAGTACTTC. Its translation: CASSLYTGLLYEQYF.

CDR3 nucleotides: TGTGCCAGTACCCCGGACAGGGCTAATCAGCCCCAGCATTTT. As protein: CASTPDRANQPQHF. The chain couples TRBV19 to TRBJ1-5, with 8 positions matching TRBD1. CDR1 and CDR2 from the germline V gene are LNHDA and SQIVND (reference sequence). This CDR3 has 14 residues. After removal of 7 bases from V and 4 bases from J, the junction contained 6 bases not matched to a gene.

The chain links TRBV7-9 to TRBJ2-5; D may be TRBD2 (6 bases). CDR3 length: 13 amino acids. V lost 7 bases, J lost 5 bases, and 14 bases lay in between. Germline values: CDR1 SEHNR, CDR2 FQNEAQ (reference sequence). CDR3 bases: TGTGCCAGCAACGATGGTGGGGGGGAGACCCAGTACTTC. It specifies CASNDGGGETQYF.

The chain combines TRBV21-1 with TRBJ1-5; the table's D call of TRBD1 was not tested on the DNA. TRBV21-1 is listed as a pseudogene. The CDR3 contains 18 residues. In DNA form, the CDR3 reads TGTGCCAGCAGCCCAGATGGAGACAGGTGGTCTTGGAGTCAGCCCCAGCATTTT. As protein: CASSPDGDRWSWSQPQHF.

In DNA, the CDR3 is TGTGCCAGCAGCTTGGGTCCTTCACCGGGCGAGCAGTACTTC. Protein sequence: CASSLGPSPGEQYF. The chain combines TRBV5-4 with TRBJ2-7; D gene ambiguous. The CDR3 has 14 amino acids. Looked up from germline, CDR1 is SGHNT and CDR2 is YYREEE (reference sequence). Trimming left V 0 bases short and J 6 bases short, with 13 bases between.